This T cell receptor beta chain is drawn from a study of blood T cell repertoires in COVID-19. As for the study in general: COVID-19 samples collected from the United States, Italy and Spain covered acute and convalescent phases. Sources were T cells, B-cell-depleted T cells, or PBMCs; the material itself was cDNA or gDNA.

In the original analysis: Amplified reference gene primers provided the basis for estimating nucleated cell counts. Profiled with immunoSEQ multiplex PCR; TCRdb holds only in-frame clones, not every one. The V and J calls and clone size are taken from that table; D and trimming were inferred from the DNA. The sample gives about 230,000 clones, more than 70% of which show up once; less than 3.5% is in the top ten. Only a few counts were recorded for this clone. V was clipped by 1 base and J by 4 bases; unmatched bases: 10. Germline values: CDR1 LGHDT, CDR2 YNNKEL (reference sequence). The CDR3 is made up of 17 amino acids.

The chain uses TRBV3-1 (or the pseudogene TRBV3-2) and TRBJ1-2, with 9 bases aligning to TRBD1. Sequencing was performed on peripheral blood. The TCR comes from a woman aged 55-69 years with acute or convalescent COVID-19. CDR3 loop: CASSQGVGQGDPYGYTF. The CDR3 coding sequence is TGTGCCAGCAGCCAAGGGGTGGGACAGGGCGATCCCTATGGCTACACCTTC.